The 12 T cell receptor beta chains presented below share a single source sample, sequenced in a study of blood T cell repertoires in COVID-19 (dated by TCRdb to between 2020 and 2021). Library preparation used the immunoSEQ multiplex PCR assay. TCRdb provides this immuneACCESS table in a form limited to in-frame rearrangements. Some clones are lacking; in checked studies, under half of them reflect an unresolved V gene, and why the rest are absent is not known. The sample records 300,000 to 350,000 clones, about 86% of which are singletons. About 2.7% of the sample goes to the ten largest clones. The sample was peripheral blood. The source is a man aged 30 to 39 with active or convalescent COVID-19.

This chain links TRBV5-1 with TRBJ1-3; D remains unclear. Germline CDR1 SGHRS, CDR2 YFSETQ. Trimming pared 9 bases from V and 0 bases from J, leaving 7 bases between. This CDR3 is built from 12 residues. Here the CDR3 reads CATRDSGNTIYF. Here the CDR3 DNA reads TGCGCCACCCGGGACTCTGGAAACACCATATATTTT.

The DNA of the CDR3 is TGTGCCAGCTCTAGCGGCAAACGCTCCTACAATGAGCAGTTCTTC. It codes for CASSSGKRSYNEQFF. The V gene is TRBV7-9, the J gene TRBJ2-1; TRBD2 matches 7 bases. In germline, CDR1 is SEHNR, CDR2 FQNEAQ (reference sequence). CDR3 length: 15 residues. V shed 8 bases, J shed 0 bases, and the junction held 7 bases outside the gene matches. Filled out from reference TRBV7-9 and TRBJ2-1, the complete variable domain reads DTGVSQNPRHKITKRGQNVTFRCDPISEHNRLYWYRQTLGQGPEFLTYFQNEAQLEKSRLLSDRFSAERPKGSFSTLEIQRTEQGDSAMYLCASSSGKRSYNEQFFGPGTRLTVL.

The V gene is TRBV28, the J gene TRBJ2-5; 10 positions agree with TRBD1. The CDR3 runs to 15 residues. Trimming at V came to 8 bases and at J to 4 bases, leaving 10 bases not matched to a gene. CDR1 and CDR2 from the germline V gene are MDHEN and SYDVKM. CDR3 protein: CASPPSTGGAETQYF. The CDR3 coding sequence is TGTGCCAGCCCCCCCTCGACAGGGGGCGCAGAGACCCAGTACTTC.

The chain is built from TRBV6-2 or TRBV6-3 and TRBJ2-2, with 7 bases aligning to TRBD2. Germline CDR1 is MNHEY and CDR2 is SVGEGT. The CDR3 loop spans 15 amino acids. Trimming at V came to 5 bases and at J to 9 bases, leaving 12 bases not matched to a gene. In DNA form, the CDR3 reads TGTGCCAGCAGTCCCCGAGGAGGGAGGGTTTGGGAGCTGTTTTTT. The encoded protein is CASSPRGGRVWELFF.

This clone was recorded only once. The rearrangement uses TRBV7-3 and TRBJ1-2; tentatively, D is TRBD1 (6 bases). The germline V and J ends were trimmed by 2 bases and 8 bases, with 15 bases remaining between them. The CDR3 is 14 residues long. Germline lookup yields CDR1 SGHTA and CDR2 FQGTGA. CDR3 in amino acids: CASSLVTGTEGYTF. CDR3 in DNA: TGTGCCAGCAGCTTAGTGACAGGAACAGAGGGCTACACCTTC.

V usage is TRBV2 and J usage is TRBJ2-1; D might be TRBD1 (6 bases). Germline V gives CDR1 SNHLY, CDR2 FYNNEI. Trimming removed 3 bases at V and 2 bases at J, with 8 bases between. There are 14 residues in the CDR3. The CDR3 DNA is TGTGCCAGCAGTGACAAGGGGGCCTACAATGAGCAGTTCTTC. Its protein product is CASSDKGAYNEQFF.

The chain combines TRBV7-9 with TRBJ1-5; D possibly corresponds to TRBD1 (6 bases). In germline, CDR1 is SEHNR, CDR2 FQNEAQ (reference sequence). The V gene lost 3 bases and the J gene lost 4 bases, with 13 bases spanning the gap. The CDR3 runs 15 residues. CDR3 sequence (DNA): TGTGCCAGCAGCTTTGGTGCAGGGGAAAATCAGCCCCAGCATTTT. Protein sequence: CASSFGAGENQPQHF. Full variable domain (outside the CDR3, taken from reference TRBV7-9 and TRBJ1-5): DTGVSQNPRHKITKRGQNVTFRCDPISEHNRLYWYRQTLGQGPEFLTYFQNEAQLEKSRLLSDRFSAERPKGSFSTLEIQRTEQGDSAMYLCASSFGAGENQPQHFGDGTRLSIL.

V gene TRBV30 combines with J gene TRBJ2-5; D gene unclear. CDR3 length: 12 residues. Germline-derived CDR1 and CDR2 are GTSNPN and SVGIG (reference sequence). The ends were cut back, 8 bases at V and 0 bases at J, with 10 bases in the middle. CDR3 sequence (DNA): TGTGCCAGCTCACCGTACCAAGAGACCCAGTACTTC. As protein: CASSPYQETQYF.

The chain links TRBV5-8 to TRBJ1-1, with D perhaps TRBD1 (5 bases). With 2 bases removed from V and 4 bases from J, the gap between germline ends came to 15 bases. The CDR3 runs to 15 residues. CDR1 and CDR2 (germline): SGHTS, YDEGEE. The CDR3 region has the DNA TGTGCCAGCAGCTTTCACGTAGGGAGGGGCACTGAAGCTTTCTTT. Protein product: CASSFHVGRGTEAFF.

V is TRBV27 and J is TRBJ1-6, with D possibly TRBD1 on 5 matching bases. The CDR3 is made up of 15 amino acids. The V end lost 3 bases, the J end lost 7 bases, and 13 bases lay between the germline ends. CDR1 is MNHEY, CDR2 SMNVEV, per germline (reference sequence). This CDR3 reads CASSLGGTPNSPLHF. The CDR3 DNA reads TGTGCCAGCAGTTTGGGCGGGACTCCCAATTCACCCCTCCACTTT.

The chain recombines TRBV11-2 with TRBJ2-7; 8 bases match TRBD2. CDR1 and CDR2 from the germline V gene are SGHAT and FQNNGV. CDR3 size: 13 residues. With V trimmed by 6 bases and J by 3 bases, 4 bases remained unmatched. Written as DNA, the CDR3 is TGTGCCAGCAGGAGCGGGAGCTACTACGAGCAGTACTTC. It encodes CASRSGSYYEQYF. Based on the CDR3 plus reference TRBV11-2 and TRBJ2-7, the full variable domain is EAGVAQSPRYKIIEKRQSVAFWCNPISGHATLYWYQQILGQGPKLLIQFQNNGVVDDSQLPKDRFSAERLKGVDSTLKIQPAKLEDSAVYLCASRSGSYYEQYFGPGTRLTVT.

This clone has a single count. Here the CDR3 reads CASSLSSYNEQFF. CDR3 DNA: TGTGCCAGCAGCTTGAGTTCCTACAATGAGCAGTTCTTC. This chain links TRBV7-3 with TRBJ2-1; unclear D gene. The ends were cut back, 3 bases at V and 1 base at J, with 4 bases in the middle. This CDR3 is built from 13 residues. The germline gives CDR1 SGHTA, CDR2 FQGTGA.